The 26 T cell receptor beta chains presented below share a single source sample, sequenced in a study of identical twins. TCRdb analysed the 5' RACE reads with MiXCR anew, one entry per CDR3 protein. Of about 240,000 distinct CDR3 sequences detected, over 9.5% appear once; the ten largest clones hold 4% to 5%. These data also featured in a second study, about yellow fever vaccine responses in identical twins.

Specimen: memory (CD45RO+) T cells sorted from blood. Receptor source: a woman aged 18-30 years in good health.

The table lists this clonotype with many counts. The genes are TRBV6-2 or TRBV6-3 and TRBJ2-7; 10 bases are shared with TRBD2. CDR1 and CDR2 (germline): MNHEY, SVGEGT. V was pared by 6 bases and J by 3 bases, with 8 bases of the junction left unmatched. The CDR3 covers 15 residues. Here the CDR3 reads CASSLAGAGIYEQYF. The CDR3 coding sequence is TGTGCCAGCAGCCTAGCGGGAGCGGGGATCTACGAGCAGTACTTC.

This clonotype has a count of ten or more. V and J are TRBV7-2 and TRBJ2-1, with 9 bases that match TRBD2. V lost 0 bases and J lost 11; bases outside the gene matches: 14. Germline V gives CDR1 SGHTA, CDR2 FQGNSA. The CDR3 consists of 17 residues. In nucleotides, the CDR3 is TGTGCCAGCAGCTTAGCTCCCGCCCTAGCGGGGCCGGGTAAGCAGTTCTTC. Translating it yields CASSLAPALAGPGKQFF.

This clonotype was seen a few times. V usage is TRBV2 and J usage is TRBJ2-2, with a weak D call TRBD1 (5 bases). This CDR3 is 15 amino acids long. V gave up 6 bases and J gave up 0 bases, with 11 bases separating them. Germline CDR1 and CDR2: SNHLY and FYNNEI. The CDR3 DNA follows: TGTGCCAGCAGCGCAGACAGACCGAACACCGGGGAGCTGTTTTTT. Amino acids: CASSADRPNTGELFF. Full variable domain (remainder filled in from reference TRBV2 and TRBJ2-2): EPEVTQTPSHQVTQMGQEVILRCVPISNHLYFYWYRQILGQKVEFLVSFYNNEISEKSEIFDDQFSVERPDGSNFTLKIRSTKLEDSAMYFCASSADRPNTGELFFGEGSRLTVL.

As to this clonotype: Compared with germline, one end of the junction differs, possibly owing to a read error. This rearrangement joins TRBV7-7 to TRBJ2-7, with 7 bases identical to TRBD2. The CDR3 runs to 14 residues. Germline assignment: CDR1 SSHAT and CDR2 FNYEAQ (reference sequence). The chain's CDR3 is CASRPAGSSGEQYF. CDR3 coding DNA: TGTGCTAGCAGACCAGCGGGGTCCTCTGGGGAGCAGTACTTC.

This clonotype was picked up a small number of times. The V gene is TRBV27, the J gene TRBJ2-2, with D unresolved. The V end was cut by 1 base, the J end by 0 bases, with 9 bases between. The CDR3 is made up of 16 amino acids. From germline, CDR1 is MNHEY and CDR2 SMNVEV (reference sequence). This CDR3 reads CASSLLAAPNTGELFF. CDR3 bases: TGTGCCAGCAGTTTATTGGCGGCTCCGAACACCGGGGAGCTGTTTTTT.

For the CDR3, the DNA is TGTGCCAGCAGCCCGGGGAACAGGGGAAATAACTATGGCTACACCTTC. Protein sequence: CASSPGNRGNNYGYTF. V gene TRBV5-6 combines with J gene TRBJ1-2; 7 nucleotides align to TRBD1. V shed 4 bases and J 1 base; nucleotides not matched to a gene: 10. The CDR3 runs to 16 residues. Germline values: CDR1 SGHDT, CDR2 YYEEEE.

This clonotype was counted a few times. The chain couples TRBV20-1 to TRBJ1-1; D is ambiguous. Germline V lookup: CDR1 DFQATT, CDR2 SNEGSKA (reference sequence). The CDR3 sequence is 10 residues long. Trimming stripped 2 bases from V and 3 bases from J, with 1 base between. The CDR3 DNA is TGCAGTGCTAGATACACTGAAGCTTTCTTT. Residues: CSARYTEAFF.

Many counts were recorded for this clonotype. The rearrangement uses TRBV7-9 and TRBJ2-1; TRBD2 aligns across 7 bases. Looked up from germline, CDR1 is SEHNR and CDR2 is FQNEAQ (reference sequence). V shed 1 base and J 6 bases; nucleotides not matched to a gene: 3. This CDR3 is built from 14 residues. CDR3 sequence (DNA): TGTGCCAGCAGCTTAGGGTTAGCGGGCAATGAGCAGTTCTTC. This encodes CASSLGLAGNEQFF.

This clonotype showed up just a few times. The chain carries TRBV11-3 and TRBJ2-2; D is uncertain. The CDR3 extends over 14 amino acids. Deletions cut 5 bases from V and 6 bases from J, with 13 bases between. Per the germline V gene, CDR1 is SGHNT and CDR2 is YENEEA. In nucleotides, the CDR3 is TGTGCCAGCAGCCACGCGGCCGTTCCCGGGGAGCTGTTTTTT. Its protein product is CASSHAAVPGELFF.

The rearrangement uses TRBV5-1 and TRBJ2-1; 13 bases map to TRBD2. Trimming removed 2 bases from V and 7 bases from J; junction bases left unmatched: 9. Germline V lookup: CDR1 SGHRS, CDR2 YFSETQ. This CDR3 has 17 amino acids. This CDR3 reads CASSLTAVTSGRNEQFF. CDR3 DNA sequence: TGCGCCAGCAGCTTAACTGCCGTGACTAGCGGGAGGAATGAGCAGTTCTTC.

This clonotype was observed many times. The J gene is TRBJ2-1, the V gene TRBV3-1; the match to TRBD2 covers 10 bases. CDR1 and CDR2 from the germline V gene are LGHDT and YNNKEL (reference sequence). V lost 4 bases, J lost 7 bases, and 16 bases stayed unmatched. This CDR3 is built from 18 residues. In DNA, the CDR3 is TGTGCCAGCAGCCCGCCGCTAGCGGGAGTTCGGGGTGGAAATGAGCAGTTCTTC. Its protein is CASSPPLAGVRGGNEQFF.

CDR3 coding DNA: TGCGCCAGCAGCCAAACGGACAGGGACGCAGATACGCAGTATTTT. Its protein is CASSQTDRDADTQYF. The rearrangement joins TRBV4-3 to TRBJ2-3; the match to TRBD1 covers 8 bases. Germline CDR1 LGHNA, CDR2 YSLEER. The V gene end was trimmed by 2 bases and the J gene end by 4 bases; junction bases not matched to a gene: 5. The CDR3 runs to 15 residues.

The chain recombines TRBV15 with TRBJ2-1; D gene uncertain. The CDR3 runs to 15 residues. Germline V gives CDR1 LNHNV, CDR2 YYDKDF (reference sequence). Trimming stripped 0 bases from V and 12 bases from J, with 18 bases between. The CDR3 loop is CATSRDGLQPRRQFF. The CDR3 DNA sequence: TGTGCCACCAGCAGAGATGGGCTACAACCCAGGAGGCAGTTCTTC.

This rearrangement joins TRBV7-2 to TRBJ1-2; D gene uncertain. Germline V gene data show CDR1 as SGHTA and CDR2 as FQGNSA. Trimming took off 0 bases at V and 1 base at J, with 9 bases between the two ends. CDR3 length: 15 amino acids. The CDR3 region has the DNA TGTGCCAGCAGCTTAGCGCGACGGGATAACTATGGCTACACCTTC. Residues: CASSLARRDNYGYTF.

The chain joins TRBV30 to TRBJ2-1, with 10 bases matching TRBD2. The CDR3 contains 14 residues. CDR1 and CDR2 from the germline V gene are GTSNPN and SVGIG (reference sequence). Germline trimming cut 4 bases from V and 2 bases from J; bases unmatched to any gene: 2. The CDR3 DNA is TGTGCCTGGACCAGCGGGAGGGCCTACAATGAGCAGTTCTTC. Its translation is CAWTSGRAYNEQFF.

Only a few counts were recorded for this clonotype. V usage is TRBV12-3 or TRBV12-4 and J usage is TRBJ2-6; D may correspond to TRBD1 or TRBD2 (5 bases each). The CDR3 length is 15 residues. V lost 5 bases to trimming and J lost 1 base, with 9 bases between them. The CDR3 DNA is TGTGCCAGCAGTCCATGGGGGTCTGGGGCCAACGTCCTGACTTTC. Protein product: CASSPWGSGANVLTF.

The chain joins TRBV7-3 to TRBJ2-5; the D is unclear. V was trimmed by 5 bases and J by 5 bases, leaving 12 bases between them. CDR3 length: 13 amino acids. The V gene's germline CDR1 is SGHTA and CDR2 FQGTGA. The CDR3, as DNA: TGTGCCAGCAGCCCCGGACGAAGGGAGACCCAGTACTTC. Amino acid sequence: CASSPGRRETQYF.

This clonotype was seen ten or more times. The chain is built from TRBV20-1 and TRBJ2-1; 10 bases line up with TRBD2. V lost 8 bases to trimming and J lost 5 bases; unmatched junction nucleotides: 21. Germline CDR1 DFQATT, CDR2 SNEGSKA (reference sequence). The CDR3 consists of 18 residues. CDR3 residues: CSSNPQFPLAGKNNEQFF. The CDR3, as DNA: TGCAGTTCTAACCCACAATTCCCACTAGCGGGGAAAAACAATGAGCAGTTCTTC.

The chain combines TRBV7-2 with TRBJ2-7; either TRBD1 or TRBD2 may fit D (5 bases each). V lost 5 bases and J lost 5, with 25 bases in between. There are 17 residues in the CDR3. The germline gives CDR1 SGHTA, CDR2 FQGNSA. This CDR3 reads CASSPLGTAGNWHEQYF. CDR3 sequence (DNA): TGTGCCAGCAGCCCCCTAGGGACGGCAGGGAATTGGCACGAGCAGTACTTC.

In this sample, this clonotype turned up many times. V and J are TRBV6-2 or TRBV6-3 and TRBJ2-7; 12 positions agree with TRBD2. V gave up 6 bases and J gave up 4 bases; unmatched junction bases: 1. CDR1 MNHEY and CDR2 SVGEGT come from the germline V gene. The CDR3 runs to 13 residues. As DNA, the CDR3 is TGTGCCAGCAGGACTAGCGGGAGTTACGAGCAGTACTTC. Protein: CASRTSGSYEQYF.

This clonotype was found a few times. The rearrangement uses TRBV6-1 and TRBJ2-3; TRBD1 matches at 9 bases. The germline gives CDR1 MNHNS, CDR2 SASEGT. This CDR3 is built from 16 residues. The V segment lost 3 bases and the J segment 5 bases; nucleotides outside the gene matches: 9. The CDR3 coding sequence is TGTGCCAGCAGTGACCCCCCGGGACAGGGAGTAGATACGCAGTATTTT. Amino acid sequence: CASSDPPGQGVDTQYF.

There are a few counts of this clonotype. The V call is TRBV7-3, the J call TRBJ2-3, with D perhaps assigned TRBD1 or TRBD2 (6 bases each). CDR1 SGHTA and CDR2 FQGTGA come from the germline V gene. The CDR3 runs to 14 residues. Trimming left V 5 bases short and J 2 bases short, with 11 bases between. CDR3 amino acids: CASSAQGLTDTQYF. CDR3 DNA: TGTGCCAGCAGCGCACAGGGACTCACAGATACGCAGTATTTT.

The rearrangement joins TRBV28 to TRBJ2-1; D is unclear. In germline, CDR1 is MDHEN, CDR2 SYDVKM. The CDR3 is 15 amino acids. V lost 6 bases to trimming and J lost 0 bases, with 12 bases between them. CDR3 loop: CASRYAVGSYNEQFF. DNA for the CDR3: TGTGCCAGCAGATATGCGGTAGGCTCCTACAATGAGCAGTTCTTC.

This clonotype was seen a handful of times. V is TRBV7-9 and J is TRBJ2-4; D not resolved. The CDR3 runs 12 residues. The germline V gene encodes CDR1 SEHNR and CDR2 FQNEAQ (reference sequence). The V gene lost 3 bases and the J gene lost 8 bases, with 8 bases spanning the gap. The CDR3 sequence is CASSFEGDIQYF. CDR3 nucleotides: TGTGCCAGCAGCTTTGAAGGAGACATTCAGTACTTC.

The gene calls are TRBV6-5 and TRBJ2-2; D gene uncertain. Trimming took off 0 bases at V and 4 bases at J, with 9 bases between the two ends. In germline, CDR1 is MNHEY, CDR2 SVGAGI. The length of the CDR3 is 15 residues. The DNA for the CDR3 is TGTGCCAGCAGTTACTCTGGACCCGTCACCGGGGAGCTGTTTTTT. It yields the protein CASSYSGPVTGELFF.

The chain has TRBV20-1 and TRBJ2-7; the match to TRBD2 covers 8 bases. The junction had 7 bases not matched to a gene; V was cut back by 2 bases and J by 1 base. CDR1 is DFQATT, CDR2 SNEGSKA, per germline (reference sequence). The CDR3 extends over 15 amino acids. The CDR3 coding sequence is TGCAGTGCTAGACCCCGGCTAGCGGGTTCCTACGAGCAGTACTTC. Translated, it gives CSARPRLAGSYEQYF.